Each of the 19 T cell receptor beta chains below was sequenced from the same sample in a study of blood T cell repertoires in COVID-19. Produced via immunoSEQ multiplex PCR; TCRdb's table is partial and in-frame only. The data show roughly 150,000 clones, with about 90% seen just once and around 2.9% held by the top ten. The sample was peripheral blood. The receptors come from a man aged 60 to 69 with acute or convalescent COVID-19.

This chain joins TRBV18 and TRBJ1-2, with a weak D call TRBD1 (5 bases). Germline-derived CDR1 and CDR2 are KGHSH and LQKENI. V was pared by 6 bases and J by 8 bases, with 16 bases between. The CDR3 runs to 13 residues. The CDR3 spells CASSTDRAGGYTF. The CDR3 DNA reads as TGTGCCAGCTCCACCGACAGAGCGGGGGGCTACACCTTC.

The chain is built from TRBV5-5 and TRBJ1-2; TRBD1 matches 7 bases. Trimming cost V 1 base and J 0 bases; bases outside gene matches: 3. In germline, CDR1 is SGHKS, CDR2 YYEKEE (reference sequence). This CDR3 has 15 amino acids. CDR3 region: CASSLRTGANYGYTF. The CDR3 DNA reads TGTGCCAGCAGCTTGAGGACAGGAGCTAACTATGGCTACACCTTC.

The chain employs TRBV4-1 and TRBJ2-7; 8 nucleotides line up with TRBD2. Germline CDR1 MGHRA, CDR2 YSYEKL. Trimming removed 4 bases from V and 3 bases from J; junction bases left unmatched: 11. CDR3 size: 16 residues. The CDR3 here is CASSREWPSGFYEQYF. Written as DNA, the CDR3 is TGCGCCAGCAGCCGTGAGTGGCCTAGCGGGTTCTACGAGCAGTACTTC.

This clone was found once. CDR3: CASSLGQNTEAFF. The CDR3 DNA sequence: TGTGCCAGCAGCCTGGGACAGAACACTGAAGCTTTCTTT. The chain recombines TRBV6-5 with TRBJ1-1, with D perhaps TRBD1 (6 bases). From germline, CDR1 is MNHEY and CDR2 SVGAGI. This CDR3 has 13 residues. The V and J ends lost 6 bases and 1 base respectively, with 9 bases between them.

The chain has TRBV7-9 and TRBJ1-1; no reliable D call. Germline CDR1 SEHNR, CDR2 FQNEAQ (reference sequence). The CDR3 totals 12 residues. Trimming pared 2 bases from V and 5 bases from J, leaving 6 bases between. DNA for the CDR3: TGTGCCAGCAGCTTAACCAGGACTGAAGCTTTCTTT. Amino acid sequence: CASSLTRTEAFF.

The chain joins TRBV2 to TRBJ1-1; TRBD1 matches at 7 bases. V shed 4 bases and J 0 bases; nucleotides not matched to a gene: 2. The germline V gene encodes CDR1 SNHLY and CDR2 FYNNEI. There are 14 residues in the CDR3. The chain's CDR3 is CASSGDRLNTEAFF. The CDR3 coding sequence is TGTGCCAGCAGTGGGGACAGATTGAACACTGAAGCTTTCTTT.

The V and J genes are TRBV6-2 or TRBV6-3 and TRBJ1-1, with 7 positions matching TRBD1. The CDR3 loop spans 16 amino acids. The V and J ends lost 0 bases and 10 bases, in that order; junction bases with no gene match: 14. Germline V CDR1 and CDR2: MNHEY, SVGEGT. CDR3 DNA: TGTGCCAGCAGTTACTCCCAGAGGACAGGTCTCAACGGAGCTTTCTTT. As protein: CASSYSQRTGLNGAFF.

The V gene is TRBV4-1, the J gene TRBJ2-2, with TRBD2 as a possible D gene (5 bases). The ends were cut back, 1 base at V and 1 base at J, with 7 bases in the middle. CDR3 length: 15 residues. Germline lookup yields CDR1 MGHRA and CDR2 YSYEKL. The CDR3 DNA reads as TGCGCCAGCAGCCAAGTCGGGGAGAACACCGGGGAGCTGTTTTTT. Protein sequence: CASSQVGENTGELFF.

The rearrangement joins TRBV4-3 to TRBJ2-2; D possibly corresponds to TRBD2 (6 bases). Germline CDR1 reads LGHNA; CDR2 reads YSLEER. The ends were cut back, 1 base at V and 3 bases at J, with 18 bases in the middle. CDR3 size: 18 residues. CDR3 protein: CASSQGPSGRRDTGELFF. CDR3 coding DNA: TGCGCCAGCAGCCAAGGCCCCTCGGGGAGGAGGGACACCGGGGAGCTGTTTTTT.

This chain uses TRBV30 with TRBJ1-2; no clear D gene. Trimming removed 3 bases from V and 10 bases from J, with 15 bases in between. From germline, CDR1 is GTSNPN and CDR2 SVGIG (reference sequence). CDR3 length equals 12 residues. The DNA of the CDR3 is TGTGCCTGGAGCCATCCCCGCGTAGACTACACCTTC. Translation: CAWSHPRVDYTF.

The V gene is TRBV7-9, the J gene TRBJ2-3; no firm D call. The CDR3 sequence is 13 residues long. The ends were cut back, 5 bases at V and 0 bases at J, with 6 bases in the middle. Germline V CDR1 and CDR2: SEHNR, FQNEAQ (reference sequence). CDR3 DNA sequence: TGTGCCAGCAGCGAGAGGAGCACAGATACGCAGTATTTT. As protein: CASSERSTDTQYF.

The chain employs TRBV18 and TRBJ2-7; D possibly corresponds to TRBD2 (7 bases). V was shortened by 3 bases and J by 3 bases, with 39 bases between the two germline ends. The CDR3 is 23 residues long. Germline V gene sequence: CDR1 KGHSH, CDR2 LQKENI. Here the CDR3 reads CASSPRKNRVVNAGVFPYYEQYF. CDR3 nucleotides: TGTGCCAGCTCACCGCGGAAGAACAGGGTAGTCAATGCGGGGGTCTTCCCATACTACGAGCAGTACTTC.

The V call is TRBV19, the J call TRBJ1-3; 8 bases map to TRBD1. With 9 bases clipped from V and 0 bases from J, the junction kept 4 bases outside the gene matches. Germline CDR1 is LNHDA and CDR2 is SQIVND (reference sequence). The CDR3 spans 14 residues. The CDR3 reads CASRQGHSGNTIYF. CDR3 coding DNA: TGTGCCAGCAGACAGGGGCACTCTGGAAACACCATATATTTT. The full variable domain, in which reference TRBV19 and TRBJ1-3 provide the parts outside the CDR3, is DGGITQSPKYLFRKEGQNVTLSCEQNLNHDAMYWYRQDPGQGLRLIYYSQIVNDFQKGDIAEGYSVSREKKESFPLTVTSAQKNPTAFYLCASRQGHSGNTIYFGEGSWLTVV.

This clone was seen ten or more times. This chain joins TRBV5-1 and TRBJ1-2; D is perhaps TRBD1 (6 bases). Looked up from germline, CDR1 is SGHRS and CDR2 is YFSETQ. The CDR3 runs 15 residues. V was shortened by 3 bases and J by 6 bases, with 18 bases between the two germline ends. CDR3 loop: CASSSGGGPGDGYTF. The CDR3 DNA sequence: TGCGCCAGCAGCTCGGGCGGGGGGCCGGGAGATGGCTACACCTTC.

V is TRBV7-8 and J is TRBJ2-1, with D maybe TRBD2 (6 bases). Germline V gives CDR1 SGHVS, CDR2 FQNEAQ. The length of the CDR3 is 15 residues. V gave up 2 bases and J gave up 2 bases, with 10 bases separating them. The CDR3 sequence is CASSLLSGAYNEQFF. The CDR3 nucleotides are TGTGCCAGCAGCTTATTGTCGGGGGCCTACAATGAGCAGTTCTTC. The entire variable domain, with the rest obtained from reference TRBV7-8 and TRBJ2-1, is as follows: GAGVSQSPRYKVAKRGQDVALRCDPISGHVSLFWYQQALGQGPEFLTYFQNEAQLDKSGLPSDRFFAERPEGSVSTLKIQRTQQEDSAVYLCASSLLSGAYNEQFFGPGTRLTVL.

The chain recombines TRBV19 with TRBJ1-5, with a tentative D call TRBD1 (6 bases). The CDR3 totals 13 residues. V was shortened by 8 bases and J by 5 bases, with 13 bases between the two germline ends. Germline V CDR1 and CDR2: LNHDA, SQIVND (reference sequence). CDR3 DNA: TGTGCCAGTTCCCTGCAGGGGTATCAGCCCCAGCATTTT. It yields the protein CASSLQGYQPQHF.

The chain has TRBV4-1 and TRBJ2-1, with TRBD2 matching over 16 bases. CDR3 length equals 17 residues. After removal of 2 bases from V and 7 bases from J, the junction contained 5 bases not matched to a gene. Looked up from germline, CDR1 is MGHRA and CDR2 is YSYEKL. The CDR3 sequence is CASSQTGTSGGVNEQFF. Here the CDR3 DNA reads TGCGCCAGCAGCCAAACCGGGACTAGCGGGGGGGTGAATGAGCAGTTCTTC.

CDR3 sequence (DNA): TGCGCCAGCAGCTATTCCCCGTCAGATGAAGCTTTCTTT. It is translated as CASSYSPSDEAFF. This chain uses TRBV4-1 with TRBJ1-1; D remains unclear. Deletions cut 5 bases from V and 7 bases from J, with 14 bases between. The CDR3 runs 13 residues. CDR1 and CDR2 (germline): MGHRA, YSYEKL.

CDR3 region: CASSFYGTGVGEQYF. CDR3 sequence (DNA): TGTGCCAGCAGTTTCTACGGGACTGGGGTTGGAGAGCAGTACTTC. The genes are TRBV6-5 and TRBJ2-7, with D possibly TRBD2 on 6 matching bases. The CDR3 is made up of 15 amino acids. Germline lookup yields CDR1 MNHEY and CDR2 SVGAGI. The V and J ends lost 4 bases and 7 bases respectively, with 20 bases between them.